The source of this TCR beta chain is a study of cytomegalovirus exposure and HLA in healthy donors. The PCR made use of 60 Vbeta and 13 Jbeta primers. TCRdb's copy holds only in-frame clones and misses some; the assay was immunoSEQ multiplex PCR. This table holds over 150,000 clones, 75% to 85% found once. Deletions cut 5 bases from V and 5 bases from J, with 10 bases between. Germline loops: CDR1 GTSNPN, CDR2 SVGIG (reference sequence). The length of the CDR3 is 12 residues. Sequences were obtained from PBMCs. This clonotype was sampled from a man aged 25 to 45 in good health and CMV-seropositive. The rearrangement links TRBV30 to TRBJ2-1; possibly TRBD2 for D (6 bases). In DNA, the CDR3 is TGTGCCTGGGGAGGGGTCGACAATGAGCAGTTCTTC. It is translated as CAWGGVDNEQFF.